The clone carrying this TCR beta chain has ten or more counts. The sample is drawn from a study of T cells in Graves' hyperthyroidism and ophthalmopathy. RNA transcripts yielded amplified TCR beta CDR3 regions. First-round RT-PCR of the TCR CDR3 relied on the HTBI primer set. In TCRdb, the multiplex PCR reads were re-called with MiXCR into one record per CDR3 protein. The table includes about 380,000 distinct CDR3 sequences, roughly 15% detected once. The CDR3 sequence is 15 residues long. V was pared by 3 bases and J by 7 bases, with 13 bases between. Germline CDR1 MDHEN, CDR2 SYDVKM. The source of this sequence is a woman aged 30 to 39 with Graves' ophthalmopathy. J is TRBJ1-6 and V is TRBV28, with D uncertain. Sequencing used blood. This chain's CDR3 is CASSFPGPANSPLHF. The CDR3 region has the DNA TGTGCCAGCAGTTTCCCCGGCCCAGCCAATTCACCCCTCCACTTT.